These 20 T cell receptor beta chains came from one sample sequenced in a study of CD8+ T cells in alopecia areata. Once RNA had been extracted, it was reverse transcribed into cDNA to act as the sequencing template. Here immunoSEQ multiplex PCR was the method, and the copy in TCRdb shows in-frame clones only, minus some. Seen here are about 190,000 clones, 50% to 70% observed once, and the top ten hold around 15%. This sample comprised CD4+ T cells sorted from blood, obtained at week 0. The source of these receptors is a human donor with alopecia areata.

This chain joins TRBV29-1 and TRBJ2-3, with 8 bases that match TRBD1. J was trimmed by 2 bases and V by 4 bases; bases with no gene match: 8. This CDR3 contains 15 residues. The germline V gene encodes CDR1 SQVTM and CDR2 ANQGSEA. The CDR3 spells CSVVRGRGLTDTQYF. CDR3 in DNA: TGCAGCGTTGTTCGGGGCAGGGGGCTCACAGATACGCAGTATTTT.

The V and J genes are TRBV30 and TRBJ1-2, with 11 bases matching TRBD1. V lost 5 bases and J lost 5; bases outside the gene matches: 7. Germline V CDR1 and CDR2: GTSNPN, SVGIG (reference sequence). The CDR3 covers 14 residues. The CDR3 loop is CAWGGQGAQYGYTF. The CDR3 DNA is TGTGCCTGGGGAGGACAGGGGGCTCAGTATGGCTACACCTTC.

The chain employs TRBV7-3 and TRBJ2-1; D gene uncertain. Germline loops: CDR1 SGHTA, CDR2 FQGTGA. Trimming cost V 2 bases and J 4 bases, with 12 bases left between them. CDR3 length: 15 amino acids. Here the CDR3 DNA reads TGTGCCAGCAGCTTACGCGGCCAGAGTTACAATGAGCAGTTCTTC. This gives the protein CASSLRGQSYNEQFF.

V gene TRBV6-5 combines with J gene TRBJ1-2; D gene uncertain. V was cut by 4 bases and J by 7 bases, with 16 bases left in between. The CDR3 has 14 residues. Per the germline V gene, CDR1 is MNHEY and CDR2 is SVGAGI. CDR3 protein: CASSSTGRGSGYTF. The CDR3 nucleotides read TGTGCCAGCAGTTCCACGGGCCGCGGGAGTGGCTACACCTTC.

The gene calls are TRBV29-1 and TRBJ2-2; the match to TRBD1 covers 9 bases. The length of the CDR3 is 13 residues. Germline trimming cut 8 bases from V and 4 bases from J; bases unmatched to any gene: 5. Germline V gene sequence: CDR1 SQVTM, CDR2 ANQGSEA. The CDR3 is CSTGGGSTGELFF. The CDR3 DNA reads as TGCAGCACAGGGGGCGGGAGCACCGGGGAGCTGTTTTTT.

The J gene is TRBJ2-3, the V gene TRBV29-1; either TRBD1 or TRBD2 may supply D (5 bases each). This CDR3 contains 15 residues. The V gene's germline CDR1 is SQVTM and CDR2 ANQGSEA. Deletions cut 4 bases from V and 2 bases from J, with 16 bases between. This chain's CDR3 is CSVGTGLETTDTQYF. Written as DNA, the CDR3 is TGCAGCGTTGGTACGGGGCTTGAAACCACAGATACGCAGTATTTT.

This clone was detected ten times or more. V is TRBV4-1 and J is TRBJ1-1; D might be TRBD1 (6 bases). The germline V gene has CDR1 MGHRA and CDR2 YSYEKL. The ends were cut back, 7 bases at V and 0 bases at J, with 15 bases in the middle. The CDR3 loop spans 15 amino acids. The CDR3 here is CASTHRDVMNTEAFF. The CDR3 nucleotides are TGCGCCAGCACCCACAGGGACGTCATGAACACTGAAGCTTTCTTT.

The chain links TRBV5-6 to TRBJ2-3; 9 nucleotides line up with TRBD2. The ends lost 4 bases at V and 4 bases at J; junction bases unmatched: 13. The CDR3 loop spans 17 amino acids. Germline V gives CDR1 SGHDT, CDR2 YYEEEE. The CDR3 nucleotides are TGTGCCAGCAGCCTGACTACTAGCGGGTCAAAATCAGATACGCAGTATTTT. This encodes CASSLTTSGSKSDTQYF. The entire variable domain, with the rest obtained from reference TRBV5-6 and TRBJ2-3, is as follows: DAGVTQSPTHLIKTRGQQVTLRCSPKSGHDTVSWYQQALGQGPQFIFQYYEEEERQRGNFPDRFSGHQFPNYSSELNVNALLLGDSALYLCASSLTTSGSKSDTQYFGPGTRLTVL.

The chain is built from TRBV6-5 and TRBJ1-1; 7 nucleotides line up with TRBD1. After removal of 2 bases from V and 5 bases from J, the junction contained 8 bases not matched to a gene. This CDR3 is 15 amino acids long. Germline CDR1 reads MNHEY; CDR2 reads SVGAGI. CDR3 sequence: CASSYRDRGVTEAFF. CDR3 coding DNA: TGTGCCAGCAGTTACCGGGACAGAGGGGTAACTGAAGCTTTCTTT.

The V gene is TRBV5-1, the J gene TRBJ2-3; D gene ambiguous. Per germline, CDR1 SGHRS and CDR2 YFSETQ. The germline V and J ends were trimmed by 3 bases and 1 base, with 12 bases remaining between them. CDR3 length: 15 residues. The chain's CDR3 is CASSSQPFGTDTQYF. The CDR3, as DNA: TGCGCCAGCAGCTCTCAGCCCTTTGGCACAGATACGCAGTATTTT.

This clone was observed a few times. This rearrangement joins TRBV15 to TRBJ1-1; D possibly corresponds to TRBD1 (6 bases). Germline CDR1 LNHNV, CDR2 YYDKDF (reference sequence). V was trimmed by 1 base and J by 1 base, leaving 13 bases between them. The CDR3 covers 16 residues. The CDR3 sequence is CATSRVGRGANTEAFF. In nucleotides, the CDR3 is TGTGCCACCAGCAGAGTTGGTCGGGGGGCGAACACTGAAGCTTTCTTT.

The chain recombines TRBV30 with TRBJ2-2; D may be TRBD2 (6 bases). The V gene lost 8 bases and the J gene lost 0 bases, with 10 bases spanning the gap. The CDR3 contains 13 residues. The germline gives CDR1 GTSNPN, CDR2 SVGIG (reference sequence). CDR3 DNA: TGTGCCCACGGGACTTCGAACACCGGGGAGCTGTTTTTT. It yields the protein CAHGTSNTGELFF.

The chain employs TRBV6-5 and TRBJ2-7, with TRBD1 matching 9 bases. Germline V gene lookup returns CDR1 MNHEY and CDR2 SVGAGI. V shed 6 bases and J 4 bases; nucleotides not matched to a gene: 7. The CDR3 runs to 14 residues. The DNA for the CDR3 is TGTGCCAGCAGCTCCGGGACAGGGATTTACGAGCAGTACTTC. Translation: CASSSGTGIYEQYF.

This chain uses TRBV25-1 with TRBJ2-7, with TRBD2 as a possible D gene (5 bases). This CDR3 has 15 amino acids. V lost 2 bases, J lost 6 bases, and 17 bases lay in between. Germline V gives CDR1 MGHDK, CDR2 SYGVNS. DNA for the CDR3: TGTGCCAGCAGTGAAAATTTCTTCTCGGGGTCCGAGCAGTACTTC. Protein: CASSENFFSGSEQYF.

The gene calls are TRBV4-2 and TRBJ2-7, with 9 bases identical to TRBD1. The CDR3 covers 17 residues. The V gene's germline CDR1 is LGHNA and CDR2 YNFKEQ. Trimming removed 1 base from V and 3 bases from J; junction bases left unmatched: 10. CDR3 sequence reads: CASSQVLRDRALYEQYF. CDR3 coding DNA: TGTGCCAGCAGCCAAGTTCTCCGGGACAGGGCGCTCTACGAGCAGTACTTC.

The V gene is TRBV9, the J gene TRBJ1-1; no clear D. The length of the CDR3 is 15 residues. CDR1 is SGDLS, CDR2 YYNGEE, per germline. Trimming removed 6 bases at V and 1 base at J, with 16 bases between. Written as DNA, the CDR3 is TGTGCCAGCAAACGCCTAGGGTCCGCGAACACTGAAGCTTTCTTT. It specifies CASKRLGSANTEAFF.

The chain combines TRBV5-1 with TRBJ2-1, with D unclear. V was trimmed by 5 bases and J by 4 bases, leaving 13 bases between them. From germline, CDR1 is SGHRS and CDR2 YFSETQ. CDR3 length: 14 amino acids. The CDR3 DNA sequence: TGCGCCAGCAGTCGGTCCCCGGCTTACAATGAGCAGTTCTTC. It codes for CASSRSPAYNEQFF.

The V and J genes are TRBV11-2 and TRBJ1-2, with unresolved D. Deletions cut 5 bases from V and 1 base from J, with 11 bases between. CDR1 is SGHAT and CDR2 is FQNNGV in the germline V gene. This CDR3 has 14 amino acids. In DNA form, the CDR3 reads TGTGCCAGCAGCCCCCAGACGGGTAACTATGGCTACACCTTC. Its protein is CASSPQTGNYGYTF.

There are a few counts of this clone. The gene calls are TRBV5-6 and TRBJ2-7, with 8 bases aligning to TRBD1. CDR1 is SGHDT and CDR2 is YYEEEE in the germline V gene. The V and J ends lost 3 bases and 2 bases, in that order; junction bases with no gene match: 1. The CDR3 runs 13 residues. CDR3 sequence reads: CASSWDRTYEQYF. CDR3 DNA: TGTGCCAGCAGCTGGGACAGGACCTACGAGCAGTACTTC.

V and J are TRBV29-1 and TRBJ1-1, with TRBD1 matching 7 bases. Germline CDR1 is SQVTM and CDR2 is ANQGSEA. V lost 7 bases, J lost 1 base, and 3 bases stayed unmatched. CDR3 size: 12 residues. As DNA, the CDR3 is TGCAGCGCGGACAGGAAGAACACTGAAGCTTTCTTT. As protein: CSADRKNTEAFF.